The 21 T cell receptor beta chains below all came from one sample that was sequenced in a study of post-analysis software for immune sequencing data (dated by TCRdb to between 2014 and 2017). Library preparation used PCR. The listed sequencing device is Illumina HiSeq 2500. Unique molecular identifiers were incorporated into TCR beta cDNA libraries to reduce PCR and sequencing biases. TCRdb reprocessing: public reads trimmed at Q25 with fastp, clones called with MiXCR, in-frame beta chains kept. Here each entry gathers all rows of one CDR3 protein and keeps the most common genes and DNA. The sample table contains hundreds of thousands of distinct CDR3 sequences; only one count was recorded for around 40% of them. Together, the top ten hold about an eighth of the sample. Results the study describes overall, beyond this receptor: Significantly higher frequencies in patients than in controls were found for several TRBV segments, including TRBV5-6, TRBV5-1 and TRBV20-1.

No antigen is known for these receptors. Sequencing used blood. The receptor set was obtained from a girl aged 5 to 17 with multiple sclerosis.

V is TRBV10-3 and J is TRBJ1-5; D may be TRBD1 (5 bases). The CDR3 sequence is 14 residues long. Trimming took off 1 base at V and 6 bases at J, with 10 bases between the two ends. CDR1 ENHRY and CDR2 SYGVKD come from the germline V gene. Written as DNA, the CDR3 is TGTGCCATCAGTGAGTATCAGGGAGGTCAGCCCCAGCATTTT. It codes for CAISEYQGGQPQHF.

This clonotype was detected only a few times. The CDR3 region is CSANRPVLREQYF. The DNA for the CDR3 is TGCAGTGCTAACAGACCAGTACTCCGGGAGCAGTACTTC. The V gene is TRBV20-1, the J gene TRBJ2-7; unclear D gene. The germline V gene has CDR1 DFQATT and CDR2 SNEGSKA (reference sequence). CDR3 size: 13 residues. V gave up 4 bases and J gave up 7 bases, with 17 bases separating them.

The V gene is TRBV24-1, the J gene TRBJ2-7; 12 positions match TRBD2. The CDR3 is made up of 15 amino acids. V was pared by 5 bases and J by 1 base, with 2 bases of the junction left unmatched. Germline CDR1 and CDR2: KGHDR and SFDVKD. This chain's CDR3 is CATSALAGGSYEQYF. CDR3 DNA: TGTGCCACCAGTGCCCTAGCGGGAGGGTCCTACGAGCAGTACTTC.

V usage is TRBV29-1 and J usage is TRBJ1-1; D gene ambiguous. V lost 4 bases to trimming and J lost 11 bases, with 17 bases between them. The germline V gene has CDR1 SQVTM and CDR2 ANQGSEA. The CDR3 contains 12 residues. The CDR3 nucleotides read TGCAGCGTTGCGGATTTCCGATCACGGGCTTTCTTT. This sequence encodes CSVADFRSRAFF.

About this clonotype itself: A junction boundary mismatches the germline segment, possibly from a read error. The chain joins TRBV12-3 or TRBV12-4 to TRBJ1-1, with 7 bases that match TRBD1. The length of the CDR3 is 13 residues. The CDR3: CASSLQGGYEVFF. DNA of the CDR3: TGTGCCAGCAGTTTACAGGGGGGGTATGAAGTTTTCTTT.

The chain couples TRBV30 to TRBJ2-1; 7 bases fit TRBD1. This CDR3 is 12 amino acids long. Germline V gene data show CDR1 as GTSNPN and CDR2 as SVGIG (reference sequence). Germline trimming cut 5 bases from V and 5 bases from J; bases unmatched to any gene: 3. The CDR3 loop reads CAWGQENNEQFF. In DNA form, the CDR3 reads TGTGCCTGGGGACAGGAAAACAATGAGCAGTTCTTC.

This clonotype came up once. The chain is built from TRBV4-1 and TRBJ2-3; unclear D gene. The ends were cut back, 0 bases at V and 2 bases at J, with 12 bases in the middle. Germline CDR1 reads MGHRA; CDR2 reads YSYEKL. The CDR3 runs 16 residues. CDR3 sequence: CASSQDYSATTDTQYF. The CDR3 nucleotides are TGCGCCAGCAGCCAAGATTACAGCGCAACCACAGATACGCAGTATTTT.

The CDR3 region has the DNA TGCGCCAGCAGCTTAAGCCAACTAGCGGGAGGATACAATGAGCAGTTCTTC. Translating it yields CASSLSQLAGGYNEQFF. This chain joins TRBV5-1 and TRBJ2-1; TRBD2 matches 12 bases. The germline V gene has CDR1 SGHRS and CDR2 YFSETQ. V lost 2 bases, J lost 4 bases, and 7 bases stayed unmatched. The CDR3 extends over 17 amino acids.

In DNA, the CDR3 is TGTGCCAGCAGCTTAGTGGGAAGGACGGAGCAGTTCTTC. This codes for CASSLVGRTEQFF. V usage is TRBV7-9 and J usage is TRBJ2-1; D not certain. The CDR3 is 13 amino acids. CDR1 is SEHNR and CDR2 is FQNEAQ in the germline V gene (reference sequence). Deletions cut 1 base from V and 10 bases from J, with 11 bases between.

This clonotype was observed many times. The chain joins TRBV20-1 to TRBJ2-4; 15 nucleotides line up with TRBD2. The CDR3 sequence is 17 residues long. Germline lookup yields CDR1 DFQATT and CDR2 SNEGSKA (reference sequence). Germline trimming cut 6 bases from V and 6 bases from J; bases unmatched to any gene: 12. CDR3 sequence reads: CSARTGLAGGLLNIQYF. The CDR3 DNA follows: TGCAGTGCGAGAACGGGACTAGCGGGAGGATTGCTAAACATTCAGTACTTC.

The V call is TRBV7-3, the J call TRBJ2-3; possibly TRBD2 for D (5 bases). The germline V and J ends were trimmed by 1 base and 2 bases, with 10 bases remaining between them. The CDR3 extends over 15 amino acids. The germline CDR1 and CDR2 sequences are SGHTA and FQGTGA. In DNA, the CDR3 is TGTGCCAGCAGCTTAAACCCGGGAATCACAGATACGCAGTATTTT. This translates into CASSLNPGITDTQYF. The variable domain in full, completed from reference TRBV7-3 and TRBJ2-3, reads GAGVSQTPSNKVTEKGKYVELRCDPISGHTALYWYRQSLGQGPEFLIYFQGTGAADDSGLPNDRFFAVRPEGSVSTLKIQRTERGDSAVYLCASSLNPGITDTQYFGPGTRLTVL.

This chain connects TRBV20-1 to TRBJ2-3; the match to TRBD2 covers 9 bases. This CDR3 contains 16 residues. The germline CDR1 and CDR2 sequences are DFQATT and SNEGSKA (reference sequence). V trimming: 5 bases; J trimming: 2 bases; junction bases outside the gene matches: 11. The CDR3 is CSALNLLAGHTDTQYF. CDR3 nucleotides: TGCAGTGCTTTAAACCTCCTAGCGGGACACACAGATACGCAGTATTTT.

V and J are TRBV6-2 or TRBV6-3 and TRBJ2-1, with 9 bases matching TRBD2. Germline lookup yields CDR1 MNHEY and CDR2 SVGEGT. This CDR3 region has 16 residues. Trimming removed 2 bases from V and 5 bases from J; junction bases left unmatched: 7. For the CDR3, the DNA is TGTGCCAGCAGTTACGGGGCTAGCGGGAACCACAATGAGCAGTTCTTC. It specifies CASSYGASGNHNEQFF.

The chain combines TRBV5-1 with TRBJ2-7, with TRBD1 identical over 10 bases. The V gene's germline CDR1 is SGHRS and CDR2 YFSETQ. The V gene end was trimmed by 4 bases and the J gene end by 4 bases; junction bases not matched to a gene: 8. The CDR3 totals 15 residues. The CDR3, as DNA: TGCGCCAGCAGCCTTCGGACAGGGGGTACATACGAGCAGTACTTC. This sequence encodes CASSLRTGGTYEQYF.

The V gene is TRBV27, the J gene TRBJ2-1; 7 nucleotides align to TRBD2. CDR3 length: 14 residues. The germline V gene encodes CDR1 MNHEY and CDR2 SMNVEV (reference sequence). V lost 3 bases, J lost 13 bases, and 12 bases stayed unmatched. The CDR3 DNA is TGTGCCAGCAGTTTCGGGGGAGGGCCGGAGACCCAGTTCTTC. Amino acid sequence: CASSFGGGPETQFF.

The V call is TRBV25-1, the J call TRBJ2-5; no reliable D call. The CDR3 runs 15 residues. V gave up 5 bases and J gave up 0 bases, with 13 bases separating them. Germline loops: CDR1 MGHDK, CDR2 SYGVNS. CDR3 sequence reads: CASSLEGWYQETQYF. The CDR3 nucleotides read TGTGCCAGCAGTTTAGAAGGGTGGTACCAAGAGACCCAGTACTTC.

This clonotype occurred a few times. V usage is TRBV29-1 and J usage is TRBJ2-3, with 8 positions matching TRBD2. This CDR3 has 15 residues. Germline CDR1 reads SQVTM; CDR2 reads ANQGSEA. The J segment lost 1 base and the V segment lost 7 bases, leaving 10 bases of the junction unmatched. CDR3: CSARGGSLRTDTQYF. The DNA for the CDR3 is TGCAGCGCTCGGGGGGGTTCGCTTCGCACAGATACGCAGTATTTT.

This clonotype was seen more than once but under ten times. The rearrangement uses TRBV6-1 and TRBJ1-2, with D unresolved. CDR1 and CDR2 (germline): MNHNS, SASEGT. This CDR3 is built from 14 residues. V lost 3 bases to trimming and J lost 7 bases, with 15 bases between them. The CDR3 DNA is TGTGCCAGCAGTGACGACCCTAAAACGGGTGGCTACACCTTC. Its translation is CASSDDPKTGGYTF.

The genes are TRBV28 and TRBJ2-1; the D gene is possibly TRBD2 (5 bases). Between the trimmed V and J ends, which lost 6 bases and 8 bases, there was a span of 11 bases. The V gene's germline CDR1 is MDHEN and CDR2 SYDVKM. This CDR3 region has 12 residues. Here the CDR3 reads CASSPARDEQFF. CDR3 DNA: TGTGCCAGCAGCCCCGCGAGGGATGAGCAGTTCTTC.

About this clonotype itself: It may be a read error: a sequence one base away is much more abundant. V gene TRBV12-3 or TRBV12-4 combines with J gene TRBJ2-1; D call uncertain. The tail of the sequence fits TRBJ2-7 better, so the J call may be wrong. This CDR3 contains 15 residues. CDR3 sequence (DNA): TGTGCCAGCACGGCGAATAGATTGGGGATCAATGAGCAGTACTTC. It is translated as CASTANRLGINEQYF.

This clonotype was seen a few times. The V and J genes are TRBV2 and TRBJ2-5, with a weak D call TRBD2 (5 bases). Germline V gene sequence: CDR1 SNHLY, CDR2 FYNNEI. With 6 bases removed from V and 5 bases from J, the gap between germline ends came to 13 bases. The CDR3 is made up of 13 amino acids. The CDR3 protein is CASSPEGGETQYF. The DNA for the CDR3 is TGTGCCAGCAGCCCCGAGGGCGGGGAGACCCAGTACTTC. Full variable domain (rest looked up from reference TRBV2 and TRBJ2-5): EPEVTQTPSHQVTQMGQEVILRCVPISNHLYFYWYRQILGQKVEFLVSFYNNEISEKSEIFDDQFSVERPDGSNFTLKIRSTKLEDSAMYFCASSPEGGETQYFGPGTRLLVL.